This T cell receptor beta chain was captured by sequencing in a study of blood T cell repertoires in COVID-19. Study summary: COVID-19 samples, acute and convalescent, were from the United States, Italy and Spain. T cells, B-cell-depleted T cells, or PBMCs supplied cDNA or gDNA.

Between the trimmed V and J ends, which lost 1 base and 3 bases, there was a span of 14 bases. This CDR3 is built from 16 residues. Germline CDR1 SGHTA, CDR2 FQGNSA. Source study methods: Estimation of nucleated cell counts was performed using reference gene primer amplification. Only in-frame clones appear in the TCRdb table, and some are missing; sequencing was by immunoSEQ multiplex PCR. That table supplies the V and J calls and clone size; D and trimming were determined from the DNA. Found here are about 440,000 clones, 70% to 90% of them singletons; the top ten hold nearly 2%. The age range of participants was about 18 to 100 years, with residence in around 22 US areas.

The sample was PBMCs or T cells enriched from blood (not recorded which). The chain recombines TRBV7-2 with TRBJ2-3; D is possibly TRBD2 (6 bases). This TCR was sampled from a woman younger than 30 with acute COVID-19. CDR3 nucleotides: TGTGCCAGCAGCTTAGATCTAGCGAGTGAGACAGATACGCAGTATTTT. Amino acid sequence: CASSLDLASETDTQYF.